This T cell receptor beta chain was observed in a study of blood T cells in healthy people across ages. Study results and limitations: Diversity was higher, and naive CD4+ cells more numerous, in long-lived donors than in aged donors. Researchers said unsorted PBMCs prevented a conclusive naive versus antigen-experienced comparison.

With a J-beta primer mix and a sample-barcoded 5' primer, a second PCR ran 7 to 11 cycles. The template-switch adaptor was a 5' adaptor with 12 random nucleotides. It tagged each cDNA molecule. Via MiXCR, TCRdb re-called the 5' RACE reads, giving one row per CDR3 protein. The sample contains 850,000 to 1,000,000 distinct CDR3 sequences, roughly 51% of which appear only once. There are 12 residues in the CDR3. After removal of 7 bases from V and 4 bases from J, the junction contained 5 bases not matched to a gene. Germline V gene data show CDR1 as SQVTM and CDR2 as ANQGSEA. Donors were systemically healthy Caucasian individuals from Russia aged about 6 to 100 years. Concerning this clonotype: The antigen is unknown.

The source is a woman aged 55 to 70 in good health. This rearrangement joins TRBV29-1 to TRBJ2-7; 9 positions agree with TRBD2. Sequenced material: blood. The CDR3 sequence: CSGTSGLYEQYF. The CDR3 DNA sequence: TGCAGCGGCACTAGCGGGCTATACGAGCAGTACTTC.